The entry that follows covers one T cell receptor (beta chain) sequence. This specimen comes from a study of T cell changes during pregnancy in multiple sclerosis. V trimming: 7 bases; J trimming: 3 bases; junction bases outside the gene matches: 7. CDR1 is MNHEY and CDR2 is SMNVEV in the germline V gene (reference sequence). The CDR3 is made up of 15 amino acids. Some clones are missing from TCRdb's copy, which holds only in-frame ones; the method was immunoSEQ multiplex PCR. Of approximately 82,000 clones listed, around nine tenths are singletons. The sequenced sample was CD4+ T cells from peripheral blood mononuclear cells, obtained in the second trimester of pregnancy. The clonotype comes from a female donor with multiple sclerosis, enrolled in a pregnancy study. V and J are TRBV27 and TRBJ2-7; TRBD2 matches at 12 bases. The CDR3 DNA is TGTGCCAGCACCTCGCTACTAGCGGGAGGCTACGAGCAGTACTTC. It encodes CASTSLLAGGYEQYF.